This passage covers 27 T cell receptor beta chains from one sample sequenced in a study of cytomegalovirus exposure and HLA in healthy donors. In the PCR, 60 Vbeta and 13 Jbeta primers were used. The data were produced by immunoSEQ multiplex PCR, yet TCRdb's version contains in-frame clones alone and is incomplete. Of 150,000 to 200,000 clones listed, 70% to 90% are singletons. The sequenced material came from PBMCs. All receptors derive from a man aged 30 to 45 in good health and CMV-seropositive.

This chain connects TRBV30 to TRBJ2-7, with D perhaps TRBD2 (5 bases). Per germline, CDR1 GTSNPN and CDR2 SVGIG (reference sequence). With 0 bases removed from V and 6 bases from J, the gap between germline ends came to 21 bases. The CDR3 consists of 16 residues. CDR3: CAWSVHSDSAVGEQYF. In DNA form, the CDR3 reads TGTGCCTGGAGTGTGCACTCAGATAGCGCCGTGGGCGAGCAGTACTTC.

The rearrangement links TRBV10-1 to TRBJ2-3, with D possibly being TRBD1 (6 bases). From germline, CDR1 is WNHNN and CDR2 SYGVQD (reference sequence). The length of the CDR3 is 12 residues. V shed 7 bases and J shed 4 bases, with 9 bases lying between them. CDR3 region: CASIGGADTQYF. As DNA, the CDR3 is TGCGCCAGCATAGGGGGAGCAGATACGCAGTATTTT.

The chain combines TRBV7-2 with TRBJ1-2; D is possibly TRBD1 (6 bases). This CDR3 is 13 amino acids long. V was cut by 4 bases and J by 1 base, with 7 bases left in between. Germline CDR1 SGHTA, CDR2 FQGNSA. CDR3 DNA: TGTGCCAGCAGCTACAGGGATAACTATGGCTACACCTTC. This gives the protein CASSYRDNYGYTF.

This rearrangement joins TRBV2 to TRBJ1-1; the D gene is possibly TRBD1 (5 bases). Germline V lookup: CDR1 SNHLY, CDR2 FYNNEI. The ends were cut back, 4 bases at V and 4 bases at J, with 19 bases in the middle. This CDR3 contains 16 residues. This chain's CDR3 is CASSGGRASSGTEAFF. The CDR3 DNA reads as TGTGCCAGCAGTGGAGGCAGGGCGAGTTCGGGCACTGAAGCTTTCTTT.

The rearrangement links TRBV5-1 to TRBJ2-1; 7 bases are a match to TRBD2. Looked up from germline, CDR1 is SGHRS and CDR2 is YFSETQ. The CDR3 is 15 residues long. The J segment lost 10 bases and the V segment lost 0 bases, leaving 10 bases of the junction unmatched. DNA for the CDR3: TGCGCCAGCAGCTTGGTTGCGGGAGAGCTAGGGGAGCAGTTCTTC. Protein: CASSLVAGELGEQFF.

The gene calls are TRBV4-1 and TRBJ2-1; 12 bases agree with TRBD2. CDR1 is MGHRA and CDR2 is YSYEKL in the germline V gene. The CDR3 sequence is 19 residues long. V was clipped by 1 base and J by 0 bases; unmatched bases: 7. Here the CDR3 DNA reads TGCGCCAGCAGCCAAGTTGTCCCTAGCGGGAGGGCCTCCTACAATGAGCAGTTCTTC. It translates to CASSQVVPSGRASYNEQFF.

The V call is TRBV19, the J call TRBJ2-1, with D possibly matching TRBD2 (7 bases). CDR3 size: 15 residues. V lost 4 bases and J 3 bases, leaving 13 bases between the germline ends. Germline assignment: CDR1 LNHDA and CDR2 SQIVND (reference sequence). The DNA for the CDR3 is TGTGCCAGTAGTACAAGGGGGGGACACTACAATGAGCAGTTCTTC. It codes for CASSTRGGHYNEQFF.

The chain combines TRBV18 with TRBJ1-2, with D maybe TRBD1 (5 bases). Germline V CDR1 and CDR2: KGHSH, LQKENI. Trimming pared 1 base from V and 6 bases from J, leaving 12 bases between. The CDR3 loop spans 14 amino acids. The CDR3 is CASSPRQRTNGYTF. DNA of the CDR3: TGTGCCAGCTCACCACGACAGCGAACTAATGGCTACACCTTC.

The chain carries TRBV21-1 and TRBJ2-7; the D call TRBD2 from the table was never checked on the DNA. TRBV21-1 is given as a pseudogene. CDR3 length: 16 residues. The CDR3 spells CASSTTASGTTYEQYV. Here the CDR3 DNA reads TGTGCCAGCAGCACCACGGCAAGCGGGACTACCTACGAGCAGTACGTC.

The chain is built from TRBV27 and TRBJ2-1; TRBD2 agrees at 8 bases. Germline CDR1 and CDR2: MNHEY and SMNVEV (reference sequence). This CDR3 is built from 13 residues. V lost 5 bases and J lost 3; bases outside the gene matches: 0. Here the CDR3 DNA reads TGTGCCAGCAGTGGGACTAGCTACAATGAGCAGTTCTTC. This codes for CASSGTSYNEQFF.

The rearrangement uses TRBV5-1 and TRBJ2-3; a possible D gene is TRBD1 (6 bases). This CDR3 comprises 16 residues. V lost 5 bases to trimming and J lost 2 bases, with 18 bases between them. Germline values: CDR1 SGHRS, CDR2 YFSETQ. CDR3 bases: TGCGCCAGCAGGCCTCCGGGACACAGTTCCACAGATACGCAGTATTTT. Protein sequence: CASRPPGHSSTDTQYF.

The chain carries TRBV7-9 and TRBJ2-1; 7 nucleotides line up with TRBD2. Germline V gives CDR1 SEHNR, CDR2 FQNEAQ (reference sequence). CDR3 length: 16 amino acids. The trim removed 1 base at V and 8 bases at J, leaving 11 bases unmatched. The CDR3 spells CASSLVRLADGDEQFF. The CDR3 coding sequence is TGTGCCAGCAGCTTAGTCCGCCTAGCGGATGGGGATGAGCAGTTCTTC. The full variable domain, in which reference TRBV7-9 and TRBJ2-1 provide the parts outside the CDR3, is DTGVSQNPRHKITKRGQNVTFRCDPISEHNRLYWYRQTLGQGPEFLTYFQNEAQLEKSRLLSDRFSAERPKGSFSTLEIQRTEQGDSAMYLCASSLVRLADGDEQFFGPGTRLTVL.

The chain uses TRBV6-1 and TRBJ1-5; D is perhaps TRBD1 (6 bases). CDR3 length: 14 amino acids. Germline V gene sequence: CDR1 MNHNS, CDR2 SASEGT. The V end lost 1 base, the J end lost 11 bases, and 15 bases lay between the germline ends. The CDR3 is CASSEEGRGSSQHF. CDR3 coding DNA: TGTGCCAGCAGTGAAGAGGGCAGGGGTAGTTCCCAGCATTTT.

This chain connects TRBV11-2 to TRBJ2-2; 9 nucleotides align to TRBD1. CDR1 is SGHAT, CDR2 FQNNGV, per germline. J was trimmed by 4 bases and V by 3 bases; bases with no gene match: 3. This CDR3 is 15 amino acids long. CDR3 in DNA: TGTGCCAGCAGCTTCCGGGACAGGGTCACCGGGGAGCTGTTTTTT. Translating gives CASSFRDRVTGELFF.

The chain carries TRBV7-9 and TRBJ1-3, with D possibly being TRBD1 (6 bases). CDR1 is SEHNR, CDR2 FQNEAQ, per germline (reference sequence). The CDR3 length is 16 residues. V shed 0 bases and J shed 0 bases, with 9 bases lying between them. CDR3 nucleotide sequence: TGTGCCAGCAGCTTAGCGGGACAAAACTCTGGAAACACCATATATTTT. Translation gives CASSLAGQNSGNTIYF. The entire variable domain, with the rest obtained from reference TRBV7-9 and TRBJ1-3, is as follows: DTGVSQNPRHKITKRGQNVTFRCDPISEHNRLYWYRQTLGQGPEFLTYFQNEAQLEKSRLLSDRFSAERPKGSFSTLEIQRTEQGDSAMYLCASSLAGQNSGNTIYFGEGSWLTVV.

The rearrangement links TRBV18 to TRBJ1-3; perhaps TRBD1 as D (5 bases). V lost 4 bases to trimming and J lost 2 bases, with 15 bases between them. CDR1 is KGHSH, CDR2 LQKENI, per germline. There are 16 residues in the CDR3. The CDR3 region has the DNA TGTGCCAGCTCACGCCGCAAAGACAGCCCTGGAAACACCATATATTTT. Its translation: CASSRRKDSPGNTIYF.

The CDR3 DNA sequence: TGCGCCAGCAGCTTGGATACAGTCCAAGAGACCCAGTACTTC. This gives the protein CASSLDTVQETQYF. J is TRBJ2-5 and V is TRBV5-1; D is unclear. V lost 0 bases to trimming and J lost 1 base, with 7 bases between them. The length of the CDR3 is 14 residues. CDR1 and CDR2 from the germline V gene are SGHRS and YFSETQ.

The chain is built from TRBV11-3 and TRBJ1-1, with D possibly TRBD1 on 5 matching bases. This CDR3 is built from 14 residues. Trimming removed 0 bases at V and 6 bases at J, with 11 bases between. CDR1 and CDR2 from the germline V gene are SGHNT and YENEEA. As DNA, the CDR3 is TGTGCCAGCAGCTTAGAGGGGGGACGGGCTGAAGCTTTCTTT. This gives the protein CASSLEGGRAEAFF.

As to this clone: The sample has other DNA sequences that encode this CDR3 too. The chain employs TRBV19 and TRBJ2-5, with 8 bases identical to TRBD1. This CDR3 has 15 residues. With V trimmed by 1 base and J by 2 bases, 3 bases remained unmatched. The germline gives CDR1 LNHDA, CDR2 SQIVND (reference sequence). CDR3 coding DNA: TGTGCCAGTAGTATAGGTTACAGGGGGCAAGAGACCCAGTACTTC. Protein product: CASSIGYRGQETQYF.

V gene TRBV19 combines with J gene TRBJ2-1; D call uncertain. Germline V CDR1 and CDR2: LNHDA, SQIVND (reference sequence). Trimming removed 4 bases from V and 4 bases from J, with 5 bases in between. CDR3 length equals 12 residues. CDR3 sequence (DNA): TGTGCCAGTAGTACCCATTACAATGAGCAGTTCTTC. Its translation: CASSTHYNEQFF.

This clone has more than one count but fewer than ten. CDR3 nucleotide sequence: TGTGCCAGCAGCTTAGTCGGGGCCGGGGAGCTGTTTTTT. Translated: CASSLVGAGELFF. This rearrangement joins TRBV7-9 to TRBJ2-2; weak D call: TRBD2 (5 bases). Trimming removed 1 base at V and 6 bases at J, with 6 bases between. The CDR3 totals 13 residues. Germline assignment: CDR1 SEHNR and CDR2 FQNEAQ (reference sequence).

V usage is TRBV9 and J usage is TRBJ2-1; 8 bases are a match to TRBD2. The CDR3 has 16 amino acids. Germline lookup yields CDR1 SGDLS and CDR2 YYNGEE. Trimming removed 0 bases from V and 2 bases from J; junction bases left unmatched: 4. Here the CDR3 reads CASSVAGLAPYNEQFF. Here the CDR3 DNA reads TGTGCCAGCAGCGTAGCTGGACTAGCTCCCTACAATGAGCAGTTCTTC.

This clone was detected only once. The J gene is TRBJ1-1, the V gene TRBV4-1, with 8 bases lining up with TRBD1. Per germline, CDR1 MGHRA and CDR2 YSYEKL. The CDR3 consists of 14 residues. Trimming removed 1 base from V and 7 bases from J; junction bases left unmatched: 5. The CDR3 spells CASSQGTGTGEAFF. The CDR3, as DNA: TGCGCCAGCAGCCAAGGGACTGGGACAGGTGAAGCTTTCTTT.

The chain carries TRBV5-5 and TRBJ2-1, with D perhaps matching TRBD2 (6 bases). Per germline, CDR1 SGHKS and CDR2 YYEKEE (reference sequence). The CDR3 spans 15 residues. V was clipped by 1 base and J by 3 bases, with 11 bases between them. The CDR3 here is CASSLTSTDYNEQFF. The CDR3 DNA sequence: TGTGCCAGCAGCTTGACTAGCACAGACTACAATGAGCAGTTCTTC.

The chain combines TRBV5-4 with TRBJ1-6, with D maybe TRBD1 (5 bases). The length of the CDR3 is 15 residues. V was pared by 1 base and J by 6 bases, with 11 bases between. CDR1 and CDR2 from the germline V gene are SGHNT and YYREEE (reference sequence). CDR3 sequence: CASSLISGANSPLHF. CDR3 coding DNA: TGTGCCAGCAGCTTGATTAGCGGGGCTAATTCACCCCTCCACTTT.

As regards this clone: At one of its ends the junction is not consistent with the germline gene, which may arise from a read error. The rearrangement links TRBV7-7 to TRBJ2-1, with D perhaps TRBD2 (5 bases). Per the germline V gene, CDR1 is SSHAT and CDR2 is FNYEAQ (reference sequence). The CDR3 has 13 amino acids. The CDR3 region is CASSAGRDNEQFF. CDR3 nucleotides: TGTGCTAGCAGCGCTGGGCGGGACAATGAGCAGTTCTTC.

This chain joins TRBV11-3 and TRBJ1-2; the match to TRBD1 covers 9 bases. With 5 bases clipped from V and 0 bases from J, the junction kept 7 bases outside the gene matches. Germline CDR1 reads SGHNT; CDR2 reads YENEEA. The CDR3 contains 16 residues. CDR3 DNA sequence: TGTGCCAGCAGCCCCTCGACAGGGGGAACTAACTATGGCTACACCTTC. As protein: CASSPSTGGTNYGYTF.